This T cell receptor beta chain was identified in a study of T-cell memory formation after mild COVID-19. This clonotype was picked up many times. TCRdb reanalysed the 5' RACE reads using MiXCR and keeps one entry per CDR3 protein. The sample yields 200,000 to 250,000 distinct CDR3 sequences, under 12% seen once. Trimming took 3 bases from V and 6 from J, leaving 2 bases between them. This CDR3 has 11 residues. The origin of this receptor is a man aged 18-30 years who had mild COVID-19 (a few samples of this study predate the infection). Cell type and time point are not known. What was sequenced was PBMCs or a T cell subset sorted from them (not recorded which). This chain connects TRBV12-3 or TRBV12-4 to TRBJ2-2; D not resolved. CDR3 in DNA: TGTGCCAGCAGTTTGTCCGGGGAGCTGTTTTTT. Translation gives CASSLSGELFF.